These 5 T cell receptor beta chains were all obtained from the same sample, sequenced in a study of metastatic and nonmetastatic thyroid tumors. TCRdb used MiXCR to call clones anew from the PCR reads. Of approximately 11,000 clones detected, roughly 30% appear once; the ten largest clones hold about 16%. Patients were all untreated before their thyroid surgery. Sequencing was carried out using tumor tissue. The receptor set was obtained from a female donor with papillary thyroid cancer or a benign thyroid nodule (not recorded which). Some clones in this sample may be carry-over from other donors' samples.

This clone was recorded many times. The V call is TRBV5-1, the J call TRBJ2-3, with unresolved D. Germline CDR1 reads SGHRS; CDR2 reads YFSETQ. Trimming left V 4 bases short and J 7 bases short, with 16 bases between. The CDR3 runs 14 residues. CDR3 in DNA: TGCGCCAGCAGCCTTTCCCCCTCCAGGAATACGCAGTATTTT. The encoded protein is CASSLSPSRNTQYF.

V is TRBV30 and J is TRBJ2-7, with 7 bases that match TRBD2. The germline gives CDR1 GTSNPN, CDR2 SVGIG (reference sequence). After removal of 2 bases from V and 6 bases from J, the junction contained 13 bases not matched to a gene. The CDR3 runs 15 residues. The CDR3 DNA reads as TGTGCCTGGAGTTGGGGGGGGGTAGGCAGCCTCGAGCAGTACTTC. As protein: CAWSWGGVGSLEQYF.

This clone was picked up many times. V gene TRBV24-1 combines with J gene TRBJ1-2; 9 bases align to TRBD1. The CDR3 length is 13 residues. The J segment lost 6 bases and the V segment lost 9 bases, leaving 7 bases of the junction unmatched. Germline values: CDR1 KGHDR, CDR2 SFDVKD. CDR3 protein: CATSDRGSDGYTF. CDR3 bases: TGTGCCACCTCCGACAGGGGGAGCGATGGCTACACCTTC.

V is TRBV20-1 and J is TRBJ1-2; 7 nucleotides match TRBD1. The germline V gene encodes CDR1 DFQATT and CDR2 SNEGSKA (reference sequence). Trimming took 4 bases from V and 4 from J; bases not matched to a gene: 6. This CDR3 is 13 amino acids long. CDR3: CSATSGGTYGYTF. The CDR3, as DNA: TGCAGTGCTACGTCAGGGGGAACCTATGGCTACACCTTC.

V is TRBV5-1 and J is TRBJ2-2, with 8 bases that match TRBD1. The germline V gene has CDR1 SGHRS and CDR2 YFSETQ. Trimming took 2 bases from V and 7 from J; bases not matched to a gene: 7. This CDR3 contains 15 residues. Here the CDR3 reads CASSFAGGDVGELFF. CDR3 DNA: TGCGCCAGCAGCTTTGCAGGGGGCGATGTCGGGGAGCTGTTTTTT.